The next 2 T cell receptor beta chains were all read from a single sample in a study of cytomegalovirus exposure and HLA in healthy donors. PCR used 60 Vbeta primers and 13 Jbeta primers. Sequencing was performed with immunoSEQ multiplex PCR; in TCRdb, only in-frame clones are kept and a portion is missing. The sample holds roughly 180,000 clones, around 80% seen once. The material sequenced was PBMCs. The receptors here all came from a woman aged 55-70 years in good health and CMV-seropositive.

This clone was detected a few times. This rearrangement joins TRBV28 to TRBJ2-3; 7 bases map to TRBD1. Germline V gives CDR1 MDHEN, CDR2 SYDVKM. There are 15 residues in the CDR3. V lost 6 bases and J lost 0; bases outside the gene matches: 6. CDR3 in DNA: TGTGCCAGCAGCCCGGGACAGTTAAGCACAGATACGCAGTATTTT. Protein: CASSPGQLSTDTQYF.

This clone was counted between two and nine times. The chain has TRBV27 and TRBJ1-4, with TRBD1 matching over 7 bases. CDR1 and CDR2 (germline): MNHEY, SMNVEV (reference sequence). The CDR3 runs 13 residues. The trim removed 6 bases at V and 10 bases at J, leaving 8 bases unmatched. The CDR3 protein is CASSREHRGKLFF. CDR3 DNA sequence: TGTGCCAGCAGCCGCGAACACAGGGGAAAACTGTTTTTT.